This T cell receptor (beta chain) was captured by sequencing in a study of OX40 agonist ivuxolimab in advanced cancers. Study background: Anti-PD-1, anti-PD-L1 or anti-CTLA-4 therapy given earlier was allowed, and 40% had some. Study observations and caveats: On average, CD8+ T cells showed a greater number of expanded clones than CD4+. The CD4+ and CD8+ T cells in the blood had expanded clonally by week 6 at 0.1 to 3.0 mg/kg.

The CDR3 has 15 residues. CDR1 is SGHTA, CDR2 FQGNSA, per germline. V was clipped by 3 bases and J by 0 bases, with 9 bases between them. Profiled with immunoSEQ multiplex PCR; TCRdb holds only in-frame clones, not every one. The sample contains more than 85,000 clones, roughly nine tenths of which appear only once. Autoimmune disease history or systemic immunosuppression led to patients being barred. Turning to this clone: Its antigen is unidentified.

This TCR was sampled from an adult with an advanced solid tumor such as melanoma, head and neck, liver or kidney cancer. The J gene is TRBJ1-3, the V gene TRBV7-2; no reliable D call. The material sequenced was CD4+ or CD8+ T cells sorted from blood, taken in a trial of the OX40 agonist ivuxolimab. CDR3 DNA: TGTGCCAGCAGCTTTGACGGAGGCTCTGGAAACACCATATATTTT. Residues: CASSFDGGSGNTIYF.